This T cell receptor beta chain derives from a study of blood T cell repertoires in COVID-19. About the study: Acute and convalescent COVID-19 samples came from the United States, Italy and Spain.

This CDR3 region has 18 residues. The germline gives CDR1 MNHNY, CDR2 SVGAGI (reference sequence). The V gene end was trimmed by 5 bases and the J gene end by 6 bases; junction bases not matched to a gene: 15. Under the authors' procedure: The authors estimated nucleated cell counts from reference gene primer amplification. Data came from immunoSEQ multiplex PCR; TCRdb stores just in-frame clones and leaves some out. V and J calls and clone size are copied from that table; D and trimming were computed from the DNA. The sample has about 140,000 clones; 86% are singletons. The specimen was peripheral blood. V is TRBV6-6 and J is TRBJ2-2, with 10 bases identical to TRBD1. The sequence derives from a woman in her sixties with acute or convalescent COVID-19. The CDR3 bases are TGTGCCAGCAGTCAATACCGGCTCGGGACAGGGGTAGCCGGGGAGCTGTTTTTT. Amino acid sequence: CASSQYRLGTGVAGELFF.